These T cell receptor beta chains were read from a single sample in a study of CD8 T cells in Susac syndrome. MiXCR was run by TCRdb on the immunoSEQ multiplex PCR reads, yielding one entry per CDR3 protein. The sample has 130,000 to 150,000 distinct CDR3 sequences; approximately 93% are singletons. Specimen: CD8+ T cells from PBMCs. The origin of the receptors is a human donor in good health. Both conserved end residues are trimmed from each CDR3. The order of the fields is V gene, J gene, CDR3 protein.

V gene: TRBV7-8; J gene: TRBJ2-7; CDR3 protein: ASSTTGLVNEQY
V gene: TRBV4-3; J gene: TRBJ2-1; CDR3 protein: ASSQDLAGRNDEQF
V gene: TRBV25-1; J gene: TRBJ1-5; CDR3 protein: ASSDSVSSNQPQH
V gene: TRBV4-2; J gene: TRBJ2-1; CDR3 protein: ASSQGTIEQF
V gene: TRBV23-1; J gene: TRBJ2-7; CDR3 protein: ASSQGLSGSYEQY
V gene: TRBV29-1; J gene: TRBJ2-7; CDR3 protein: SVPGQGYYEQY
V gene: TRBV4-3; J gene: TRBJ1-1; CDR3 protein: ASSQDSYSEAF
V gene: TRBV25-1; J gene: TRBJ2-4; CDR3 protein: ASSEGDIQY
V gene: TRBV20-1; J gene: TRBJ2-7; CDR3 protein: SARDSAEAYEQY
V gene: TRBV6-2/TRBV6-3; J gene: TRBJ2-3; CDR3 protein: ASSYSGGRADTQY
V gene: TRBV9; J gene: TRBJ2-3; CDR3 protein: ASSEIAGVDTQY
V gene: TRBV7-9; J gene: TRBJ2-3; CDR3 protein: ASSLPLDTQY
V gene: TRBV27; J gene: TRBJ2-1; CDR3 protein: ASSLSGLAGPSSYNEQF
V gene: TRBV7-9; J gene: TRBJ2-1; CDR3 protein: ASSLFDNEQF
V gene: TRBV24-1; J gene: TRBJ2-1; CDR3 protein: ATSGDEQF
V gene: TRBV12-3/TRBV12-4; J gene: TRBJ2-2; CDR3 protein: ASSQQANTGELF
V gene: TRBV18; J gene: TRBJ2-1; CDR3 protein: ASSPTRGNEQF
V gene: TRBV7-9; J gene: TRBJ2-2; CDR3 protein: ASSDGSGELF
V gene: TRBV7-2; J gene: TRBJ2-3; CDR3 protein: ASSLLYRDTQY
V gene: TRBV27; J gene: TRBJ2-7; CDR3 protein: ASSLAFEESYEQY
V gene: TRBV9; J gene: TRBJ2-2; CDR3 protein: ASSVGGLAGGAGELF
V gene: TRBV9; J gene: TRBJ1-2; CDR3 protein: ASSVGENYGYT
V gene: TRBV5-1; J gene: TRBJ2-1; CDR3 protein: ASSPSLGNEQF
V gene: TRBV29-1; J gene: TRBJ1-1; CDR3 protein: SVESGSNTEAF
V gene: TRBV28; J gene: TRBJ2-7; CDR3 protein: ASKGPPSEQY
V gene: TRBV5-4; J gene: TRBJ2-7; CDR3 protein: ASSLKGSTYEQY
V gene: TRBV9; J gene: TRBJ2-1; CDR3 protein: ASSVGTTPWDEQF
V gene: TRBV19; J gene: TRBJ1-5; CDR3 protein: ASGPQDNYQPQH
V gene: TRBV5-1; J gene: TRBJ2-3; CDR3 protein: ASSLSSGSPDTQY
V gene: TRBV28; J gene: TRBJ2-7; CDR3 protein: ASSPGLAGFRQY
V gene: TRBV29-1; J gene: TRBJ1-1; CDR3 protein: SGGVFPEAF
V gene: TRBV20-1; J gene: TRBJ2-7; CDR3 protein: SARTPRGREQY
V gene: TRBV27; J gene: TRBJ2-6; CDR3 protein: ASSLLAGTHSGANVLT
V gene: TRBV9; J gene: TRBJ1-5; CDR3 protein: ASSGGSPQH
V gene: TRBV27; J gene: TRBJ1-1; CDR3 protein: ASSSRHHEAF
V gene: TRBV28; J gene: TRBJ2-1; CDR3 protein: ASVLGLALNNEQF
V gene: TRBV20-1; J gene: TRBJ2-2; CDR3 protein: SAFSTGELF
V gene: TRBV5-4; J gene: TRBJ2-3; CDR3 protein: ASSLQGLPDTQY
V gene: TRBV28; J gene: TRBJ1-1; CDR3 protein: ASNPGPEIEAF
V gene: TRBV2; J gene: TRBJ2-3; CDR3 protein: ASSEGVGRDTQY
V gene: TRBV29-1; J gene: TRBJ2-1; CDR3 protein: SVVLGNEQF
V gene: TRBV24-1; J gene: TRBJ2-7; CDR3 protein: ATSDRTAGEQY
V gene: TRBV9; J gene: TRBJ2-1; CDR3 protein: ASSSRSSGDYNEQF
V gene: TRBV27; J gene: TRBJ2-1; CDR3 protein: ASSLAASGRSYEQF
V gene: TRBV27; J gene: TRBJ2-3; CDR3 protein: ASSYQGKIDTQY
V gene: TRBV3-1; J gene: TRBJ2-3; CDR3 protein: ASSQVIDTQY
V gene: TRBV3-1; J gene: TRBJ2-7; CDR3 protein: ASRGTSDYEQY
V gene: TRBV5-1; J gene: TRBJ2-5; CDR3 protein: ASSDGTSGSGETQY
V gene: TRBV30; J gene: TRBJ1-2; CDR3 protein: AWSGLNYGYT
V gene: TRBV9; J gene: TRBJ2-7; CDR3 protein: ASSEGGSASYEQY
V gene: TRBV4-3; J gene: TRBJ2-5; CDR3 protein: ASSQFEGGQETQY
V gene: TRBV27; J gene: TRBJ2-1; CDR3 protein: ASKLTSLYNEQF